The 21 T cell receptor beta chains listed next were all sequenced from one sample in a study of cytomegalovirus exposure and HLA in healthy donors. The PCR made use of 60 Vbeta and 13 Jbeta primers. Measured with immunoSEQ multiplex PCR; TCRdb has only the in-frame clones, and not every one. This table has tens of thousands of clones, over 9% appearing once. The sample comprised PBMCs. The origin of the receptors is a man in his sixties in good health and CMV-seropositive.

Remarks on this clone: Other DNA sequences from this sample encode an identical CDR3 as well. The chain couples TRBV6-6 to TRBJ2-1; D is unresolved. Germline V gene data show CDR1 as MNHNY and CDR2 as SVGAGI (reference sequence). V lost 2 bases and J 3 bases, leaving 14 bases between the germline ends. The CDR3 has 16 amino acids. The CDR3 here is CASSYPRAPDYNEQFF. CDR3 nucleotides: TGTGCCAGCAGTTACCCACGTGCTCCAGACTACAATGAGCAGTTCTTC.

This clone was seen a few times. This chain uses TRBV18 with TRBJ2-3; the D gene is possibly TRBD2 (6 bases). The V gene's germline CDR1 is KGHSH and CDR2 LQKENI. The CDR3 is 14 amino acids. Trimming shortened V by 3 bases and J by 6 bases, and 13 bases separated the two germline ends. The CDR3 DNA follows: TGTGCCAGCTCACCGGCGTCCGGAGGGGATACGCAGTATTTT. Protein sequence: CASSPASGGDTQYF.

This clone turned up a few times. J is TRBJ2-7 and V is TRBV5-1; TRBD1 agrees at 7 bases. CDR1 and CDR2 (germline): SGHRS, YFSETQ. The J segment lost 6 bases and the V segment lost 4 bases, leaving 7 bases of the junction unmatched. This CDR3 has 13 residues. The CDR3 DNA follows: TGCGCCAGCAGCCCCGACAGGGTACGCGAGCAGTACTTC. Its protein product is CASSPDRVREQYF.

The chain employs TRBV5-1 and TRBJ2-1, with 7 bases lining up with TRBD1. Unmatched junction bases numbered 9, after V lost 6 bases and J lost 3 bases. The germline V gene encodes CDR1 SGHRS and CDR2 YFSETQ. This CDR3 contains 15 residues. The DNA for the CDR3 is TGCGCCAGCATCGCCGGGACAGACTTCTACAATGAGCAGTTCTTC. This translates into CASIAGTDFYNEQFF.

The table lists this clone with a few counts. This chain links TRBV5-6 with TRBJ1-6; perhaps TRBD1 as D (5 bases). The V end was cut by 5 bases, the J end by 7 bases, with 10 bases between. Germline CDR1 and CDR2: SGHDT and YYEEEE. The CDR3 has 13 residues. CDR3 sequence reads: CASRLTENSPLHF. The CDR3, as DNA: TGTGCCAGCAGACTGACAGAAAATTCACCCCTCCACTTT.

The sample holds a few counts of this clone. The chain carries TRBV9 and TRBJ1-2; tentatively, D is TRBD1 (5 bases). Per the germline V gene, CDR1 is SGDLS and CDR2 is YYNGEE. The CDR3 is made up of 13 amino acids. The V and J ends lost 7 bases and 1 base respectively, with 11 bases between them. This CDR3 is CASSRGGNYGYTF. In DNA form, the CDR3 reads TGTGCCAGCTCCCGGGGGGGTAACTATGGCTACACCTTC.

The chain joins TRBV6-4 to TRBJ2-1; a possible D gene is TRBD2 (6 bases). Germline CDR1 and CDR2: MRHNA and SNTAGT. V shed 0 bases and J shed 4 bases, with 10 bases lying between them. This CDR3 contains 15 residues. For the CDR3, the DNA is TGTGCCAGCAGTGACTCGGCGGGACCTTACAATGAGCAGTTCTTC. Translation: CASSDSAGPYNEQFF.

The sample holds a few counts of this clone. This chain joins TRBV5-1 and TRBJ2-3, with a weak D call TRBD2 (5 bases). CDR3 length equals 14 residues. Germline CDR1 SGHRS, CDR2 YFSETQ. V lost 4 bases, J lost 4 bases, and 13 bases lay in between. The CDR3 loop reads CASSPQEVADTQYF. The DNA of the CDR3 is TGCGCCAGCAGCCCGCAGGAGGTGGCAGATACGCAGTATTTT.

Only a few counts were recorded for this clone. The V call is TRBV5-1, the J call TRBJ1-1; D ambiguous. Germline CDR1 is SGHRS and CDR2 is YFSETQ. The CDR3 loop spans 13 amino acids. The V and J ends lost 4 bases and 1 base respectively, with 8 bases between them. The CDR3 region has the DNA TGCGCCAGCAGCCCTCAGAAGAACACTGAAGCTTTCTTT. Translation: CASSPQKNTEAFF.

This clone has just a few counts. The V call is TRBV14, the J call TRBJ2-2; TRBD1 matches at 8 bases. CDR1 is SGHDN and CDR2 is FVKESK in the germline V gene. V shed 5 bases, J shed 6 bases, and the junction held 2 bases outside the gene matches. This CDR3 has 13 amino acids. The CDR3 region is CASSEQGAGELFF. The CDR3 coding sequence is TGTGCCAGCAGCGAACAGGGGGCCGGGGAGCTGTTTTTT.

This clone has only a few counts. The rearrangement uses TRBV6-5 and TRBJ2-3, with D possibly being TRBD2 (6 bases). Trimming removed 7 bases from V and 1 base from J, with 15 bases in between. Germline CDR1 and CDR2: MNHEY and SVGAGI. The CDR3 runs 15 residues. CDR3 protein: CASTPSASGTDTQYF. DNA for the CDR3: TGTGCCAGCACCCCCAGTGCTAGCGGCACAGATACGCAGTATTTT.

This clone was recorded a few times. The J gene is TRBJ2-5, the V gene TRBV5-6; D is possibly TRBD1 (7 bases). The CDR3 runs 14 residues. V lost 2 bases and J 5 bases, leaving 13 bases between the germline ends. The germline V gene has CDR1 SGHDT and CDR2 YYEEEE. The CDR3 bases are TGTGCCAGCAGCTTTCAGACAGGGAGGGAGACCCAGTACTTC. It is translated as CASSFQTGRETQYF.

This clone has just a few counts. The J gene is TRBJ2-5, the V gene TRBV9, with 10 bases matching TRBD2. V lost 3 bases and J lost 2; bases outside the gene matches: 1. The CDR3 covers 14 residues. The V gene's germline CDR1 is SGDLS and CDR2 YYNGEE. The CDR3 here is CASSERGGQETQYF. For the CDR3, the DNA is TGTGCCAGCAGCGAGCGGGGGGGTCAAGAGACCCAGTACTTC.

V is TRBV4-2 and J is TRBJ1-5; D unresolved. Germline V gives CDR1 LGHNA, CDR2 YNFKEQ. The CDR3 consists of 16 residues. Trimming removed 0 bases at V and 4 bases at J, with 13 bases between. The CDR3 sequence: CASSQESTFVNQPQHF. Written as DNA, the CDR3 is TGTGCCAGCAGCCAAGAATCTACCTTTGTTAATCAGCCCCAGCATTTT.

This clone was detected a few times. The chain joins TRBV28 to TRBJ1-2, with a weak D call TRBD1 (6 bases). Trimming left V 5 bases short and J 0 bases short, with 19 bases between. The CDR3 is 17 amino acids. Per the germline V gene, CDR1 is MDHEN and CDR2 is SYDVKM. The CDR3 DNA reads TGTGCCAGCAGTCCCACCCCGGGGGGCGACCCTAACTATGGCTACACCTTC. This codes for CASSPTPGGDPNYGYTF.

This clone turned up a few times. The rearrangement joins TRBV16 to TRBJ2-5; TRBD1 might be the D (6 bases). Germline-derived CDR1 and CDR2 are KGHSY and FQNENV. V lost 3 bases and J lost 7, with 15 bases in between. The CDR3 spans 14 residues. CDR3 loop: CASSQDSIAGTQYF. In DNA form, the CDR3 reads TGTGCCAGCAGCCAGGACAGTATTGCGGGGACCCAGTACTTC.

The genes are TRBV5-1 and TRBJ2-3; TRBD2 matches 8 bases. This CDR3 is built from 17 residues. Germline CDR1 and CDR2: SGHRS and YFSETQ. Trimming at V came to 4 bases and at J to 0 bases, leaving 10 bases not matched to a gene. The CDR3 nucleotides read TGCGCCAGCAGCCACAAGACTAGCGTTTCTAGCACAGATACGCAGTATTTT. It encodes CASSHKTSVSSTDTQYF.

The chain employs TRBV13 and TRBJ1-2; tentatively, D is TRBD1 (6 bases). This CDR3 region has 11 residues. V gave up 6 bases and J gave up 12 bases, with 14 bases separating them. CDR1 PRHDT and CDR2 FYEKMQ come from the germline V gene (reference sequence). CDR3 coding DNA: TGTGCCAGCAGGAGACTCGACAGGAACACCTTC. This encodes CASRRLDRNTF.

The chain joins TRBV27 to TRBJ1-6; D is ambiguous. V lost 2 bases, J lost 10 bases, and 15 bases lay in between. The CDR3 contains 15 residues. Germline V lookup: CDR1 MNHEY, CDR2 SMNVEV (reference sequence). Here the CDR3 reads CASSLDGGNRSPLHF. The CDR3 nucleotides are TGTGCCAGCAGTTTAGACGGCGGTAACCGCTCACCCCTCCACTTT.

The chain is built from TRBV7-9 and TRBJ1-1; TRBD1 matches at 7 bases. Losses at the gene ends were 1 base for V and 9 bases for J; bases not matched to a gene: 14. Germline values: CDR1 SEHNR, CDR2 FQNEAQ (reference sequence). The CDR3 totals 16 residues. The CDR3 region has the DNA TGTGCCAGCAGCTTAGGTGTCGACAGGGTTTTTGAGAAAGCTTTCTTT. It specifies CASSLGVDRVFEKAFF.

This clone was seen more than once but under ten times. The chain recombines TRBV4-2 with TRBJ1-5; TRBD1 aligns across 9 bases. Unmatched junction bases numbered 4, after V lost 1 base and J lost 0 bases. Germline values: CDR1 LGHNA, CDR2 YNFKEQ. The CDR3 is 17 amino acids. The CDR3 DNA is TGTGCCAGCAGCCAAGGGGACAGGGTCTATAGCAATCAGCCCCAGCATTTT. As protein: CASSQGDRVYSNQPQHF.